This T cell receptor beta chain was sequenced during a study of Graves' ophthalmopathy and Graves' hyperthyroidism. Germline CDR1 MGHDK, CDR2 SYGVNS. This CDR3 region has 12 residues. V lost 8 bases to trimming and J lost 4 bases; unmatched junction nucleotides: 3. RNA transcripts provided the template for amplifying TCR beta CDR3 regions. In the first round, RT-PCR was carried out with HTBI primers, and a multiplex PCR formed the second round. TCRdb itself ran the multiplex PCR reads through MiXCR, one entry per CDR3 protein. This table has almost 750,000 distinct CDR3 sequences, 35% to 50% appearing once.

The sample taken for sequencing was peripheral blood. The chain employs TRBV25-1 and TRBJ1-2, with 8 bases fitting TRBD1. This clonotype was sampled from an adult man with Graves' ophthalmopathy. CDR3 sequence: CASEDRAYGYTF. The CDR3 DNA reads as TGTGCCAGCGAGGACAGGGCCTATGGCTACACCTTC.